This T cell receptor (beta chain) was sequenced in a study of blood T cell repertoires in COVID-19. Study details: Italy, Spain and the United States were the sources of the convalescent and acute COVID-19 samples. Sources were T cells, B-cell-depleted T cells, or PBMCs; the material itself was cDNA or gDNA.

Methods used by the authors: Reference gene primer amplification gave estimated nucleated cell counts. Generated by immunoSEQ multiplex PCR, the TCRdb table keeps only in-frame clones and is missing some. The V and J calls and clone size were taken over from that table, and D and trimming were inferred from the DNA. The table lists over 60,000 clones, roughly nine tenths of them singletons. V lost 5 bases to trimming and J lost 1 base; unmatched junction nucleotides: 8. From germline, CDR1 is LGHDT and CDR2 YNNKEL (reference sequence). This CDR3 contains 18 residues. Sequenced material: peripheral blood. V gene TRBV3-1 (or the pseudogene TRBV3-2) combines with J gene TRBJ2-5; the match to TRBD2 covers 15 bases. This receptor was obtained from a woman in her fifties or sixties with active COVID-19. CDR3 sequence: CASSTGTSGRKAQETQYF. In DNA form, the CDR3 reads TGTGCCAGCAGCACCGGGACTAGCGGGAGGAAGGCCCAAGAGACCCAGTACTTC.